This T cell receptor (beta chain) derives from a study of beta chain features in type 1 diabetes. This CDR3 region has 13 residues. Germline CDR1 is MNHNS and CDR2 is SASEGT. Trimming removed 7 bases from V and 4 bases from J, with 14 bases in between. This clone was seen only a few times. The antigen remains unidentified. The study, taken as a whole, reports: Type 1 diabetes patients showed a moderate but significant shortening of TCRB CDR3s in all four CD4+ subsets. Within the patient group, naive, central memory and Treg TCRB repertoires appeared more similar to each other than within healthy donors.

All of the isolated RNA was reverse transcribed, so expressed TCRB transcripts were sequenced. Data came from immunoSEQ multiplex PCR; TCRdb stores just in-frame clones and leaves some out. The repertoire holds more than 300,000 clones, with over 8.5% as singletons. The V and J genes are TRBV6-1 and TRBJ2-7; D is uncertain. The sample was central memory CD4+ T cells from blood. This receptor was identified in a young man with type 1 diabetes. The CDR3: CASIKPAGYEQYF. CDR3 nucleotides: TGTGCCAGCATCAAGCCAGCTGGTTACGAGCAGTACTTC.